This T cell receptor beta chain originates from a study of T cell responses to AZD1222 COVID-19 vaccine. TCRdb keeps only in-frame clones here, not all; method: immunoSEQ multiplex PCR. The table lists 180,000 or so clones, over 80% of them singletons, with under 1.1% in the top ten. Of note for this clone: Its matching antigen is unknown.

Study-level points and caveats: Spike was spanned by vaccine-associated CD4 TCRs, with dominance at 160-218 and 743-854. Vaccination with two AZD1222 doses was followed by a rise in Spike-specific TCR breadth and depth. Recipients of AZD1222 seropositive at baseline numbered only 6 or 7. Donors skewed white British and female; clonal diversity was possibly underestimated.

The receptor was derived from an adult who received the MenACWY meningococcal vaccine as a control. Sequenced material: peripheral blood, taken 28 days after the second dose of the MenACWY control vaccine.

The CDR3 sequence: CASSYPGTGPGNTIYF. As DNA, the CDR3 is TGTGCCAGCAGTTACCCCGGGACAGGGCCAGGAAACACCATATATTTT. This chain connects TRBV6-2 or TRBV6-3 to TRBJ1-3, with 9 bases lining up with TRBD1. The CDR3 is 16 residues long. Germline values: CDR1 MNHEY, CDR2 SVGEGT. The ends lost 2 bases at V and 4 bases at J; junction bases unmatched: 6.